These 20 T cell receptor beta chains were sequenced from one sample in a study of fetal regulatory T cell absence and autoimmunity. Produced via immunoSEQ multiplex PCR; TCRdb's table is partial and in-frame only. The sample yields about 95,000 clones, about 78% seen once. The specimen sequenced was pancreas tissue. The origin of the receptors is a male donor with IPEX syndrome.

The chain joins TRBV5-1 to TRBJ2-7, with D possibly TRBD2 on 5 matching bases. This CDR3 is 16 amino acids long. Trimming took 3 bases from V and 4 from J, leaving 20 bases between them. CDR1 SGHRS and CDR2 YFSETQ come from the germline V gene. DNA of the CDR3: TGCGCCAGCAGCTGGCGGAGGTCCGGAGGTCTTTACGAGCAGTACTTC. Its translation: CASSWRRSGGLYEQYF. Based on the CDR3 plus reference TRBV5-1 and TRBJ2-7, the full variable domain is KAGVTQTPRYLIKTRGQQVTLSCSPISGHRSVSWYQQTPGQGLQFLFEYFSETQRNKGNFPGRFSGRQFSNSRSEMNVSTLELGDSALYLCASSWRRSGGLYEQYFGPGTRLTVT.

Here the CDR3 DNA reads TGTGCCAGCAGCTTAGTCCAGGGGGTATTTGGGAACACTGAAGCTTTCTTT. Amino acids: CASSLVQGVFGNTEAFF. J is TRBJ1-1 and V is TRBV11-2, with TRBD1 identical over 7 bases. This CDR3 contains 17 residues. With V trimmed by 1 base and J by 1 base, 9 bases remained unmatched. Germline CDR1 SGHAT, CDR2 FQNNGV.

The chain employs TRBV11-2 and TRBJ2-2; weak D call: TRBD1 (5 bases). This CDR3 comprises 15 residues. The germline gives CDR1 SGHAT, CDR2 FQNNGV. Trimming cost V 3 bases and J 3 bases, with 11 bases left between them. Here the CDR3 reads CASSFVTRDTGELFF. As DNA, the CDR3 is TGTGCCAGCAGCTTCGTTACCAGGGACACCGGGGAGCTGTTTTTT.

This chain joins TRBV7-2 and TRBJ2-2; D is perhaps TRBD2 (5 bases). The V gene lost 8 bases and the J gene lost 2 bases, with 9 bases spanning the gap. The CDR3 extends over 13 amino acids. Looked up from germline, CDR1 is SGHTA and CDR2 is FQGNSA. In DNA, the CDR3 is TGTGCCAGCCAGGAGGTTAACACCGGGGAGCTGTTTTTT. It encodes CASQEVNTGELFF.

V gene TRBV5-1 combines with J gene TRBJ2-7; 9 bases line up with TRBD2. Losses at the gene ends were 0 bases for V and 2 bases for J; bases not matched to a gene: 15. Germline V gene sequence: CDR1 SGHRS, CDR2 YFSETQ. This CDR3 is 19 amino acids long. DNA for the CDR3: TGCGCCAGCAGCTTGGGTTCGGGAGGCGGGAGGGCCGACGCCTACGAGCAGTACTTC. It yields the protein CASSLGSGGGRADAYEQYF.

This clone showed up just a few times. The chain employs TRBV19 and TRBJ2-7; D unclear. The V and J ends lost 3 bases and 5 bases respectively, with 11 bases between them. The CDR3 has 13 residues. CDR1 is LNHDA, CDR2 SQIVND, per germline (reference sequence). CDR3 nucleotides: TGTGCCAGTAGTATGGGAAGTATAGACGAGCAGTACTTC. Residues: CASSMGSIDEQYF.

The gene calls are TRBV6-5 and TRBJ2-1, with a tentative D call TRBD2 (5 bases). The CDR3 spans 15 residues. V was trimmed by 0 bases and J by 2 bases, leaving 8 bases between them. The germline CDR1 and CDR2 sequences are MNHEY and SVGAGI. The CDR3 region has the DNA TGTGCCAGCAGTTACTCGGGAGAACCCTACAATGAGCAGTTCTTC. This codes for CASSYSGEPYNEQFF.

The genes are TRBV7-9 and TRBJ1-2; 11 bases map to TRBD1. This CDR3 contains 16 residues. Germline V gene lookup returns CDR1 SEHNR and CDR2 FQNEAQ (reference sequence). V was pared by 6 bases and J by 5 bases, with 11 bases of the junction left unmatched. The CDR3 DNA reads as TGTGCCAGCAGGTATCCGGAAGGACAGGGGGCTTATGGCTACACCTTC. As protein: CASRYPEGQGAYGYTF. Full variable domain (rest looked up from reference TRBV7-9 and TRBJ1-2): DTGVSQNPRHKITKRGQNVTFRCDPISEHNRLYWYRQTLGQGPEFLTYFQNEAQLEKSRLLSDRFSAERPKGSFSTLEIQRTEQGDSAMYLCASRYPEGQGAYGYTFGSGTRLTVV.

The chain joins TRBV9 to TRBJ1-1, with D tentatively TRBD1 (6 bases). V lost 0 bases and J 1 base, leaving 7 bases between the germline ends. Germline V CDR1 and CDR2: SGDLS, YYNGEE. CDR3 length: 14 residues. In nucleotides, the CDR3 is TGTGCCAGCAGCGTAGAGACAGGGAACACTGAAGCTTTCTTT. Translation: CASSVETGNTEAFF. The variable domain in full, with the rest retrieved from reference TRBV9 and TRBJ1-1, is DSGVTQTPKHLITATGQRVTLRCSPRSGDLSVYWYQQSLDQGLQFLIQYYNGEERAKGNILERFSAQQFPDLHSELNLSSLELGDSALYFCASSVETGNTEAFFGQGTRLTVV.

This clone was counted a few times. The J gene is TRBJ2-3, the V gene TRBV6-8; 8 positions match TRBD2. Trimming at V came to 2 bases and at J to 2 bases, leaving 3 bases not matched to a gene. Germline V CDR1 and CDR2: MNHGY, SAAAGT. The CDR3 has 15 amino acids. In DNA form, the CDR3 reads TGTGCCAGCAGTTACCCGCGGGAGGTCACAGATACGCAGTATTTT. This gives the protein CASSYPREVTDTQYF.

V gene TRBV9 combines with J gene TRBJ2-5; D not certain. V was shortened by 4 bases and J by 2 bases, with 9 bases between the two germline ends. CDR3 length: 13 residues. Looked up from germline, CDR1 is SGDLS and CDR2 is YYNGEE. CDR3 sequence (DNA): TGTGCCAGCAGCCGCGGCCATCAAGAGACCCAGTACTTC. Residues: CASSRGHQETQYF.

The rearrangement joins TRBV5-6 to TRBJ2-3; TRBD1 is a possible D gene (5 bases). The germline V gene has CDR1 SGHDT and CDR2 YYEEEE. This CDR3 is built from 16 residues. V was trimmed by 4 bases and J by 2 bases, leaving 17 bases between them. CDR3 residues: CASSTPTVYTTDTQYF. The CDR3 nucleotides read TGTGCCAGCAGCACCCCGACAGTTTACACCACAGATACGCAGTATTTT.

The chain combines TRBV6-5 with TRBJ2-5, with 12 bases that match TRBD2. There are 14 residues in the CDR3. J lost 4 bases, V lost 4 bases, and 1 base had no gene match. CDR1 and CDR2 from the germline V gene are MNHEY and SVGAGI. DNA of the CDR3: TGTGCCAGCAGTTCGGGACTAGCGGGAGAGACCCAGTACTTC. Translating it yields CASSSGLAGETQYF.

The chain is built from TRBV10-3 and TRBJ2-7; the D gene is possibly TRBD1 (5 bases). The CDR3 covers 13 residues. The ends were cut back, 2 bases at V and 0 bases at J, with 5 bases in the middle. Germline V gene lookup returns CDR1 ENHRY and CDR2 SYGVKD. The CDR3 is CAISEDSSYEQYF. In DNA form, the CDR3 reads TGTGCCATCAGTGAGGACAGCTCCTACGAGCAGTACTTC.

This chain joins TRBV5-1 and TRBJ2-5; possibly TRBD2 for D (5 bases). V lost 0 bases and J 8 bases, leaving 14 bases between the germline ends. The CDR3 is 14 residues long. Germline CDR1 SGHRS, CDR2 YFSETQ. Here the CDR3 reads CASSLGYDRGTQYF. The CDR3, as DNA: TGCGCCAGCAGCTTGGGGTACGATCGGGGAACCCAGTACTTC.

This rearrangement joins TRBV5-4 to TRBJ2-5, with TRBD2 matching over 12 bases. This CDR3 has 19 residues. Germline V gene data show CDR1 as SGHNT and CDR2 as YYREEE (reference sequence). V gave up 4 bases and J gave up 3 bases; unmatched junction bases: 16. The CDR3, as DNA: TGTGCCAGCAGCCTCTCAACTAGCGGGAGGCCTGGGAGCAAAGAGACCCAGTACTTC. Amino acid sequence: CASSLSTSGRPGSKETQYF.

CDR3 coding DNA: TGTGCCAGCAGCCAAGAGCGGGAGTCGACAGATACGCAGTATTTT. Its protein product is CASSQERESTDTQYF. The rearrangement joins TRBV4-2 to TRBJ2-3, with 7 bases aligning to TRBD2. Germline loops: CDR1 LGHNA, CDR2 YNFKEQ. The CDR3 is made up of 15 amino acids. Losses at the gene ends were 0 bases for V and 3 bases for J; bases not matched to a gene: 3.

This clone was observed a few times. The genes are TRBV6-1 and TRBJ1-5, with D possibly being TRBD1 (5 bases). Trimming pared 7 bases from V and 2 bases from J, leaving 12 bases between. Looked up from germline, CDR1 is MNHNS and CDR2 is SASEGT. This CDR3 is 14 amino acids long. The CDR3 is CASTRLGGNQPQHF. CDR3 sequence (DNA): TGTGCCAGCACCCGTTTGGGGGGCAATCAGCCCCAGCATTTT.

The chain combines TRBV7-2 with TRBJ1-2, with D perhaps matching TRBD1 (6 bases). The V gene lost 1 base and the J gene lost 8 bases, with 14 bases spanning the gap. CDR1 and CDR2 (germline): SGHTA, FQGNSA. The CDR3 runs to 14 residues. This chain's CDR3 is CASSLGLARGGYTF. CDR3 bases: TGTGCCAGCAGCTTAGGTCTGGCTAGGGGGGGCTACACCTTC.

This clone was counted only a few times. This chain uses TRBV5-5 with TRBJ1-6; D remains unclear. Trimming took off 2 bases at V and 3 bases at J, with 6 bases between the two ends. This CDR3 has 14 residues. Germline CDR1 SGHKS, CDR2 YYEKEE (reference sequence). The CDR3 DNA reads as TGTGCCAGCAGCTTTATCCTCTATAATTCACCCCTCCACTTT. It yields the protein CASSFILYNSPLHF.